The 3 T cell receptor beta chains below were found in one sample sequenced in a study of blood T cells in healthy people across ages. Together with a sample-barcoded 5' primer, a J-beta primer mix was included in a second PCR lasting roughly 6 to 12 cycles. A single record per CDR3 protein comes from TCRdb applying MiXCR to the 5' RACE reads. This sample has 650,000 to 1,000,000 distinct CDR3 sequences, with 35% to 40% found just once. Material for sequencing was blood. These receptor sequences come from a man aged 18 to 30 in good health.

The chain carries TRBV4-3 and TRBJ1-5, with a possible D match to TRBD1 (5 bases). The CDR3 is 16 residues long. The germline V and J ends were trimmed by 0 bases and 7 bases, with 16 bases remaining between them. Germline V lookup: CDR1 LGHNA, CDR2 YSLEER. The CDR3 DNA follows: TGCGCCAGCAGCCAAGATTCTCGGGGGAATTTCCAGCCCCAGCATTTT. It translates to CASSQDSRGNFQPQHF.

The chain uses TRBV12-5 and TRBJ2-7, with D unclear. The ends were cut back, 3 bases at V and 12 bases at J, with 15 bases in the middle. Looked up from germline, CDR1 is LGHNT and CDR2 is FRNRAP. CDR3 size: 12 residues. The CDR3 is CASGFGSTAWYF. For the CDR3, the DNA is TGTGCTAGTGGTTTTGGTTCCACAGCATGGTACTTC.

On this clonotype itself: A read error may account for a junction end that differs from germline. This chain joins TRBV2 and TRBJ2-3; D gene unclear. This CDR3 is 13 amino acids long. Germline CDR1 is SNHLY and CDR2 is FYNNEI. DNA for the CDR3: TGTGCCAGCAGTGTTCCACTCACAGAGACGCAGTATTTT. Protein sequence: CASSVPLTETQYF.